These T cell receptor beta chains were read from a single sample in a study of CD8 T cells in Susac syndrome. Via MiXCR, TCRdb re-called the immunoSEQ multiplex PCR reads, giving one row per CDR3 protein. The sample yields about 200,000 distinct CDR3 sequences, approximately 95% seen once. Material: CD4+ T cells from PBMCs. These receptors all come from a human donor with multiple sclerosis. Both conserved end residues are part of each CDR3. Each record gives: D gene, V gene, CDR3 protein. A D gene is named only where the DNA matches it firmly.

>-|TRBV15
CATSRDPAPQETQYF
>TRBD1|TRBV9
CASSVLGQGNSPLHF
>-|TRBV5-4
CASSGGGSGDNEQFF
>-|TRBV23-1
CASSRAGYTEAFF
>-|TRBV27
CASSSGKGGTEAFF
>-|TRBV9
CASSVGPAGRQETQYF
>-|TRBV7-9
CASSREGDTQYF
>-|TRBV7-9
CASSFPGNYNEQFF
>TRBD1|TRBV3-1
CASSQHGTGSTDTQYF
>TRBD2|TRBV20-1
CSALRGGYEQYF
>-|TRBV4-1
CASSHPQDYPSSYNEQFF
>-|TRBV20-1
CSARLNTEAFF
>-|TRBV30
CAWSAYNEQFF
>TRBD1|TRBV30
CAWRGQGPATGELFF
>-|TRBV20-1
CSARGHSSYNEQFF
>-|TRBV9
CASSVGDTQYF
>-|TRBV27
CASPANTGELFF
>TRBD2|TRBV30
CAWSVPLAGRADTQYF
>-|TRBV25-1
CASSESWQGKSPLHF
>-|TRBV29-1
CSVGLNPNEKLFF
>TRBD1|TRBV20-1
CSAGVTGDNQPQHF
>-|TRBV18
CASSEFVITRISTDTQYF
>-|TRBV30
CAWSGGRRNTEAFF
>-|TRBV12-3/TRBV12-4
CASSLAGGRETQYF
>-|TRBV24-1
CAAYLGAGETQYF